This T cell receptor beta chain came from a study of blood T cell repertoires in COVID-19. This table comes from immunoSEQ multiplex PCR, and its TCRdb copy is limited to in-frame clones, with some not included. Of some 150,000 clones listed, about 89% are singletons. Germline V lookup: CDR1 LNHDA, CDR2 SQIVND (reference sequence). The CDR3 runs to 14 residues. V was shortened by 5 bases and J by 6 bases, with 13 bases between the two germline ends. The sample comprised peripheral blood. This chain connects TRBV19 to TRBJ2-2; a weak D match, TRBD1 (7 bases). The receptor comes from a man aged 50 to 59 who had recovered from COVID-19. In DNA, the CDR3 is TGTGCCAGTAGTGTCAGGGGGGAGTCCGGGGAGCTGTTTTTT. This encodes CASSVRGESGELFF.